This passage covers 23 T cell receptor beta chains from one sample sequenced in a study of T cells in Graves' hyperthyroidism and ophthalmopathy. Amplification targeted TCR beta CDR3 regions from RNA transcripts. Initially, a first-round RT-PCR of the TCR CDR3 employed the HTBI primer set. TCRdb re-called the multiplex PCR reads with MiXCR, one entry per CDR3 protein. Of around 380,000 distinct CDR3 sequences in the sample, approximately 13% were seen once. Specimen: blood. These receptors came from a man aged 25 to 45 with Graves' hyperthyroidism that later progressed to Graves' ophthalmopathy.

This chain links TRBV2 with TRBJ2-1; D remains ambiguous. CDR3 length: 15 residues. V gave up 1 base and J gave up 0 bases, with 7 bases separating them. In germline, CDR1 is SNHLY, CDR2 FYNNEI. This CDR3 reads CASSEGRRSYNEQFF. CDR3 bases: TGTGCCAGCAGTGAAGGCCGACGCTCCTACAATGAGCAGTTCTTC.

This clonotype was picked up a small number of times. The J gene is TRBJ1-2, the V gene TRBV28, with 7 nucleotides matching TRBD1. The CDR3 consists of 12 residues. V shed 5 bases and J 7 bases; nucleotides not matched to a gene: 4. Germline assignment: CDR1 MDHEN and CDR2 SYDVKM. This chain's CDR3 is CASSRQGGGYTF. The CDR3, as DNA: TGTGCCAGCAGTCGACAGGGAGGTGGCTACACCTTC.

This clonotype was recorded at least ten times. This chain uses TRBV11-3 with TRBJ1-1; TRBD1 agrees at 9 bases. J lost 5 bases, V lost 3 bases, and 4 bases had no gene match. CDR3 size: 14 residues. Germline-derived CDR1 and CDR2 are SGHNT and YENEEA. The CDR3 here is CASSFRTGETEAFF. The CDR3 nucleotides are TGTGCCAGCAGCTTCCGGACAGGGGAAACTGAAGCTTTCTTT.

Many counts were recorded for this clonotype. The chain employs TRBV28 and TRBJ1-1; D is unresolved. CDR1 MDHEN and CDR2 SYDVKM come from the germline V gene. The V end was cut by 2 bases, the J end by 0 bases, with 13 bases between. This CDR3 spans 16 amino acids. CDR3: CASSLLAVLVNTEAFF. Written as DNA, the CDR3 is TGTGCCAGCAGTTTACTGGCAGTATTAGTGAACACTGAAGCTTTCTTT.

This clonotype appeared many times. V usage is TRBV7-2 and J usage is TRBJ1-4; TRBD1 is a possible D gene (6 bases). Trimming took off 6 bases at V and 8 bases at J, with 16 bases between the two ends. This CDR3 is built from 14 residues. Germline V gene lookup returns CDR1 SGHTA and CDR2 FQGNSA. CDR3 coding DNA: TGTGCCAGCAGTTTCAGGATGGGGGCCGAAAAACTGTTTTTT. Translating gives CASSFRMGAEKLFF.

DNA for the CDR3: TGTGCCAGCAGCCAAGCCTTCAGGGGGCGAGGGACTGAAGCTTTCTTT. The encoded protein is CASSQAFRGRGTEAFF. The chain uses TRBV14 and TRBJ1-1, with 8 bases lining up with TRBD1. CDR1 SGHDN and CDR2 FVKESK come from the germline V gene. The trim removed 1 base at V and 5 bases at J, leaving 9 bases unmatched. The CDR3 contains 16 residues.

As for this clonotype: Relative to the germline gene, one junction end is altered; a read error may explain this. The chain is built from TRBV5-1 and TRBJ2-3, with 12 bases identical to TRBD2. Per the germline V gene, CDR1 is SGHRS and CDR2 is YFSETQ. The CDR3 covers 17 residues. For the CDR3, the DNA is TGTCCCCGCTCAGGACCTAGCGGGGGGGCCGTAACAGATACGCAGTATTTT. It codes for CPRSGPSGGAVTDTQYF.

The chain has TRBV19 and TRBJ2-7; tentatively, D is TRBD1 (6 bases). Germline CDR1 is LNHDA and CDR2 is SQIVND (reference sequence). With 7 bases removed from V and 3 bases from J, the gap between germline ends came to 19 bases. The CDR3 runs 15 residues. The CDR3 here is CASIPLPGQYYEQYF. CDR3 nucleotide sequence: TGTGCCAGTATCCCCCTCCCCGGACAGTACTACGAGCAGTACTTC. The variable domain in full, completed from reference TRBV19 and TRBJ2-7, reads DGGITQSPKYLFRKEGQNVTLSCEQNLNHDAMYWYRQDPGQGLRLIYYSQIVNDFQKGDIAEGYSVSREKKESFPLTVTSAQKNPTAFYLCASIPLPGQYYEQYFGPGTRLTVT.

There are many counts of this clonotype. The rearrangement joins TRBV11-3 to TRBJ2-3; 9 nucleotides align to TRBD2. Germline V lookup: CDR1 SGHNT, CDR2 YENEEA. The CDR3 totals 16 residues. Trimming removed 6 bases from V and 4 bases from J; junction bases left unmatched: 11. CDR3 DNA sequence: TGTGCCAGCAGGCGATTAGCGGGGGAGTCGGCAGATACGCAGTATTTT. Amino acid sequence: CASRRLAGESADTQYF.

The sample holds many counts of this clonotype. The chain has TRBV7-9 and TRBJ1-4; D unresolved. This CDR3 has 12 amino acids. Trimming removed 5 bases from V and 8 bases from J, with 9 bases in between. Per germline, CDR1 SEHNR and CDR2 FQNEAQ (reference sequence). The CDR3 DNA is TGTGCCAGCAGCATAGATGGGGAAAAACTGTTTTTT. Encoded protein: CASSIDGEKLFF.

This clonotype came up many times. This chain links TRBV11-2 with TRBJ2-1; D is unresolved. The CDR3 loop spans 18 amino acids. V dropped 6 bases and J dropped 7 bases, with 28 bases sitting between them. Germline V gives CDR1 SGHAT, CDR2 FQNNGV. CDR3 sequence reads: CASRLPHAGPSFGNEQFF. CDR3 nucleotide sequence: TGTGCCAGCAGATTACCTCACGCCGGGCCCTCCTTCGGAAATGAGCAGTTCTTC.

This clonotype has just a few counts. The CDR3 nucleotides are TGCGCCAGCAGCTTCAGCGGGAATCGTGATGGCTACACCTTC. It yields the protein CASSFSGNRDGYTF. The rearrangement joins TRBV5-1 to TRBJ1-2; no clear D gene. The CDR3 is made up of 14 amino acids. V was pared by 2 bases and J by 6 bases, with 14 bases between. CDR1 and CDR2 from the germline V gene are SGHRS and YFSETQ.

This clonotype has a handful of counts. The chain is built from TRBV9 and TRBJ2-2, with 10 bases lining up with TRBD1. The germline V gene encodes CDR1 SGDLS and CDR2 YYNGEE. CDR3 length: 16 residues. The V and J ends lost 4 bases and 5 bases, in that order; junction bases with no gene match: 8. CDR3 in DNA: TGTGCCAGCAGCCCCCCCGGGACAGGGGAGACCGGGGAGCTGTTTTTT. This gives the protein CASSPPGTGETGELFF.

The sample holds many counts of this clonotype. The CDR3 loop is CASREGGAAGGSYNEQFF. Here the CDR3 DNA reads TGTGCCAGCAGAGAGGGAGGTGCGGCAGGCGGATCCTACAATGAGCAGTTCTTC. The chain is built from TRBV28 and TRBJ2-1; D perhaps matches TRBD2 (6 bases). Germline CDR1 MDHEN, CDR2 SYDVKM. The CDR3 sequence is 18 residues long. The germline V and J ends were trimmed by 6 bases and 1 base, with 22 bases remaining between them.

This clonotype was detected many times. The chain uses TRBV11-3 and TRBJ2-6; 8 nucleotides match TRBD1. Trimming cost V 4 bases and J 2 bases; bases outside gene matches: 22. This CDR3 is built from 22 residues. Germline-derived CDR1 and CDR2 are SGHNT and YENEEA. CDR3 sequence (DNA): TGTGCCAGCAGCTCCCTTATGGGGGAACAGGGGGTTCCGTCAACTGGGGCCAACGTCCTGACTTTC. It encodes CASSSLMGEQGVPSTGANVLTF.

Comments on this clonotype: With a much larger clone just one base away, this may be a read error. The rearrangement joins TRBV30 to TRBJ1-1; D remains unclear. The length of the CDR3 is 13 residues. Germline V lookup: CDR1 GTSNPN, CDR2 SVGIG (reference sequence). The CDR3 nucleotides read TGTGCCTGGAGTCGGTCTGGGAACGCTGAAGCTTTCTTT. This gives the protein CAWSRSGNAEAFF.

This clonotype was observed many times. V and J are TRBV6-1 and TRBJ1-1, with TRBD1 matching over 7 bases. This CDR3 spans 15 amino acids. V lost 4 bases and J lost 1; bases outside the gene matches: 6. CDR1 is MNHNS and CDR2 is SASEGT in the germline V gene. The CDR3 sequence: CASSAEGAGNTEAFF. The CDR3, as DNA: TGTGCCAGCAGTGCTGAGGGGGCGGGGAACACTGAAGCTTTCTTT.

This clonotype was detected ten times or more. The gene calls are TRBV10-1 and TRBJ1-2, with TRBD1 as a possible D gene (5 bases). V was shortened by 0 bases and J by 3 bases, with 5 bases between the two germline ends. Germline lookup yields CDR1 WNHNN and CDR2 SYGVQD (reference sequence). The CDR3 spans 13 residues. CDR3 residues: CASSESGDYGYTF. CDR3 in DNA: TGCGCCAGCAGTGAGTCAGGGGACTATGGCTACACCTTC.

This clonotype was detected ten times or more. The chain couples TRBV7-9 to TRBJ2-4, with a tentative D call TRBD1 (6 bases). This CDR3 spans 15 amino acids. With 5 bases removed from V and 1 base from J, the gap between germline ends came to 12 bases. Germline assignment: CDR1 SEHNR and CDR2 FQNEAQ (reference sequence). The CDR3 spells CASSPPQGAKNIQYF. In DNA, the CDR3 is TGTGCCAGCAGCCCCCCGCAGGGGGCCAAAAACATTCAGTACTTC.

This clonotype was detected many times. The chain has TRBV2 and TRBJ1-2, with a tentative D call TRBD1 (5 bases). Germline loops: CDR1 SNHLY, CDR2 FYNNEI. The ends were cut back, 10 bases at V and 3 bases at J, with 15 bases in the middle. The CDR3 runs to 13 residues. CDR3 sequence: CATFSAGYYGYTF. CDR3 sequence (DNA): TGTGCCACTTTCTCTGCAGGGTACTATGGCTACACCTTC. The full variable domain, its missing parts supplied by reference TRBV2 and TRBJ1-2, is EPEVTQTPSHQVTQMGQEVILRCVPISNHLYFYWYRQILGQKVEFLVSFYNNEISEKSEIFDDQFSVERPDGSNFTLKIRSTKLEDSAMYFCATFSAGYYGYTFGSGTRLTVV.

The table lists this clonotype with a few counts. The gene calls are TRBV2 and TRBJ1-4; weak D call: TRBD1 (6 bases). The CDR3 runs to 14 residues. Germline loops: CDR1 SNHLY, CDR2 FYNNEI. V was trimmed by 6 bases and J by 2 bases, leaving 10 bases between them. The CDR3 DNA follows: TGTGCCAGCAGAGGGGGGACCACTAATGAAAAACTGTTTTTT. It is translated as CASRGGTTNEKLFF.

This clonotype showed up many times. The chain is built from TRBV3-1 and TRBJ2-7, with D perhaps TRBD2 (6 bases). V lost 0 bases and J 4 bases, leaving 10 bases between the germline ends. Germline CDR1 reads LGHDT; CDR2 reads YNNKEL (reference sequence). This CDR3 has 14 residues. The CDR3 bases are TGTGCCAGCAGCCAAGACCGGGGGTGGTACGAGCAGTACTTC. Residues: CASSQDRGWYEQYF.

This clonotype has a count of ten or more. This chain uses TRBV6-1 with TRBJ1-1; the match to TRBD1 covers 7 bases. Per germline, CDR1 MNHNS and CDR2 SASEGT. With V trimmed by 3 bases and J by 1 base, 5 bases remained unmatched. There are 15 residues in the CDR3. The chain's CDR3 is CASSDGTAGNTEAFF. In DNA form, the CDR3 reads TGTGCCAGCAGTGATGGGACAGCTGGGAACACTGAAGCTTTCTTT.